This T cell receptor (beta chain) is from a study of identical twins. This clonotype turned up a few times. TCRdb re-derived calls from the 5' RACE reads in MiXCR, one entry per CDR3 protein. Of about 660,000 distinct CDR3 sequences detected, around 8.3% appear once; the ten largest clones hold around 0.98%. Germline V CDR1 and CDR2: LGHNA, YNFKEQ. J gave up 1 base and V 4 bases, and 5 bases lay outside the gene matches. The CDR3 is 16 amino acids. This sample also appeared in a second study, on yellow fever vaccine responses in identical twins.

This TCR derives from a woman under 30 in good health. This chain joins TRBV4-2 and TRBJ2-2; 8 bases are shared with TRBD2. The sequencing sample was made of PBMCs. CDR3 sequence (DNA): TGTGCCAGCAGCCCGCGGGAGGTAGGGAACACCGGGGAGCTGTTTTTT. Encoded protein: CASSPREVGNTGELFF.